This TCR beta chain is drawn from a study of blood T cells in healthy people across ages. Germline V lookup: CDR1 SGHRS, CDR2 YFSETQ. The V end lost 0 bases, the J end lost 3 bases, and 9 bases lay between the germline ends. This CDR3 region has 15 residues. For the second PCR, which ran for about 7 to 11 cycles, a sample-barcoded 5' primer and a J-beta primer mix were used. Each CDR3 protein is one row after TCRdb ran MiXCR on the 5' RACE reads. The sample shows about 1.4 million distinct CDR3 sequences, around 59% of them seen only once. Russia was home to the donors, healthy Caucasian individuals aged roughly 6 to 100.

The gene calls are TRBV5-1 and TRBJ1-4, with a weak D call TRBD1 (6 bases). The TCR comes from a young man in good health. Source material: blood. Written as DNA, the CDR3 is TGCGCCAGCAGCTTGGAGGGGGGGCCTAATGAAAAACTGTTTTTT. Protein: CASSLEGGPNEKLFF. Drawing the rest from reference TRBV5-1 and TRBJ1-4, the complete variable domain is KAGVTQTPRYLIKTRGQQVTLSCSPISGHRSVSWYQQTPGQGLQFLFEYFSETQRNKGNFPGRFSGRQFSNSRSEMNVSTLELGDSALYLCASSLEGGPNEKLFFGSGTQLSVL.